The 14 T cell receptor beta chains below were found in one sample sequenced in a study of blood T cell repertoires in COVID-19. Repertoires were generated with immunoSEQ multiplex PCR, while TCRdb's copy carries only in-frame clones and drops some. The data contain 200,000 to 250,000 clones, around 85% of them singletons. Sequenced material: PBMCs or T cells enriched from blood (not recorded which). The receptors were sampled from a man aged 35 to 55 who had recovered from COVID-19.

The chain links TRBV4-1 to TRBJ1-1; possible D gene TRBD1, 6 bases. The V gene's germline CDR1 is MGHRA and CDR2 YSYEKL. V lost 1 base, J lost 4 bases, and 10 bases lay in between. CDR3 length: 14 amino acids. The CDR3 DNA is TGCGCCAGCAGCCAAGTAGGCAGGGGCACTGAAGCTTTCTTT. Its protein product is CASSQVGRGTEAFF.

The gene calls are TRBV14 and TRBJ2-3; 8 positions agree with TRBD1. V lost 0 bases to trimming and J lost 6 bases; unmatched junction nucleotides: 11. The germline gives CDR1 SGHDN, CDR2 FVKESK. The CDR3 totals 17 residues. CDR3 sequence reads: CASSQERTGWVRDTQYF. In DNA form, the CDR3 reads TGTGCCAGCAGCCAAGAGCGGACAGGGTGGGTCCGGGATACGCAGTATTTT.

This chain connects TRBV5-6 to TRBJ1-3, with a tentative D call TRBD1 (5 bases). CDR1 SGHDT and CDR2 YYEEEE come from the germline V gene. The ends were cut back, 2 bases at V and 4 bases at J, with 10 bases in the middle. The CDR3 sequence is 14 residues long. Here the CDR3 reads CASSFQGYGNTIYF. The CDR3 region has the DNA TGTGCCAGCAGCTTTCAGGGTTACGGAAACACCATATATTTT.

The chain recombines TRBV7-6 with TRBJ1-3; D possibly corresponds to TRBD1 (5 bases). V gave up 7 bases and J gave up 1 base, with 14 bases separating them. Looked up from germline, CDR1 is SGHVS and CDR2 is FNYEAQ. CDR3 length equals 15 residues. The CDR3: CASILNGGSGNTIYF. The CDR3 coding sequence is TGTGCCAGCATCCTCAACGGGGGGTCTGGAAACACCATATATTTT.

This chain links TRBV29-1 with TRBJ1-2, with D tentatively TRBD1 (6 bases). This CDR3 has 13 amino acids. Germline-derived CDR1 and CDR2 are SQVTM and ANQGSEA. V was trimmed by 4 bases and J by 7 bases, leaving 16 bases between them. CDR3 DNA sequence: TGCAGCGTTGCTGGTGGACAGACGGCTGGCTACACCTTC. Its protein is CSVAGGQTAGYTF.

The chain combines TRBV7-6 with TRBJ2-2, with 10 bases matching TRBD1. Germline V gene lookup returns CDR1 SGHVS and CDR2 FNYEAQ. This CDR3 is 15 amino acids long. V shed 6 bases, J shed 4 bases, and the junction held 5 bases outside the gene matches. The CDR3 DNA reads as TGTGCCAGCAGAGGGACAGGGGTATCCACCGGGGAGCTGTTTTTT. It codes for CASRGTGVSTGELFF.

This chain uses TRBV10-3 with TRBJ2-5, with a possible D match to TRBD2 (5 bases). The CDR3 covers 13 residues. Germline CDR1 is ENHRY and CDR2 is SYGVKD. With 4 bases removed from V and 2 bases from J, the gap between germline ends came to 8 bases. The CDR3 DNA is TGTGCCATCAGTGCCGGAGGACAAGAGACCCAGTACTTC. Protein sequence: CAISAGGQETQYF.

The chain uses TRBV3-1 (or the pseudogene TRBV3-2) and TRBJ2-1; 14 positions agree with TRBD2. The CDR3 length is 18 residues. Trimming removed 4 bases from V and 1 base from J; junction bases left unmatched: 6. The germline V gene encodes CDR1 LGHDT and CDR2 YNNKEL (reference sequence). The CDR3 region is CASSLWTSGRKSYNEQFF. The CDR3 DNA sequence: TGTGCCAGCAGCCTTTGGACTAGCGGGAGGAAATCCTACAATGAGCAGTTCTTC.

The chain employs TRBV5-1 and TRBJ2-1; 7 bases agree with TRBD2. With 0 bases clipped from V and 7 bases from J, the junction kept 4 bases outside the gene matches. The CDR3 spans 14 residues. CDR1 is SGHRS, CDR2 YFSETQ, per germline. The CDR3 loop reads CASSLVAGQNEQFF. In nucleotides, the CDR3 is TGCGCCAGCAGCTTGGTAGCGGGCCAAAATGAGCAGTTCTTC.

This chain joins TRBV5-1 and TRBJ1-1; possibly TRBD1 for D (5 bases). From germline, CDR1 is SGHRS and CDR2 YFSETQ. This CDR3 spans 14 amino acids. Trimming took 1 base from V and 0 from J, leaving 7 bases between them. The CDR3 nucleotides are TGCGCCAGCAGCTTGCAGGGAATGAACACTGAAGCTTTCTTT. It translates to CASSLQGMNTEAFF. Filled out from reference TRBV5-1 and TRBJ1-1, the complete variable domain reads KAGVTQTPRYLIKTRGQQVTLSCSPISGHRSVSWYQQTPGQGLQFLFEYFSETQRNKGNFPGRFSGRQFSNSRSEMNVSTLELGDSALYLCASSLQGMNTEAFFGQGTRLTVV.

J is TRBJ2-3 and V is TRBV7-9; 10 bases fit TRBD2. CDR1 and CDR2 (germline): SEHNR, FQNEAQ (reference sequence). The CDR3 sequence is 16 residues long. V was clipped by 5 bases and J by 2 bases; unmatched bases: 7. This CDR3 reads CASSTGTSAFTDTQYF. Written as DNA, the CDR3 is TGTGCCAGCAGCACTGGGACTAGCGCTTTCACAGATACGCAGTATTTT.

The CDR3: CASSRRTAVYGYTF. CDR3 sequence (DNA): TGTGCCAGCAGCCGAAGGACTGCCGTCTATGGCTACACCTTC. This chain joins TRBV5-6 and TRBJ1-2; D call uncertain. CDR1 is SGHDT, CDR2 YYEEEE, per germline. This CDR3 contains 14 residues. V was clipped by 4 bases and J by 4 bases, with 14 bases between them.

This clone came up once. The chain combines TRBV3-1 (or the pseudogene TRBV3-2) with TRBJ2-1; 11 positions agree with TRBD2. This CDR3 has 16 residues. Germline V gives CDR1 LGHDT, CDR2 YNNKEL (reference sequence). Trimming took 4 bases from V and 7 from J; bases not matched to a gene: 9. CDR3 sequence: CASSPGLAGGENEQFF. The CDR3 DNA reads as TGTGCCAGCAGCCCGGGGCTAGCGGGGGGAGAGAATGAGCAGTTCTTC.

The chain has TRBV2 and TRBJ2-1, with 8 bases fitting TRBD1. Per germline, CDR1 SNHLY and CDR2 FYNNEI. This CDR3 has 12 residues. V lost 8 bases and J lost 9; bases outside the gene matches: 6. The CDR3 is CASRDRLGEQFF. For the CDR3, the DNA is TGTGCCAGCCGGGACAGGCTGGGTGAGCAGTTCTTC.